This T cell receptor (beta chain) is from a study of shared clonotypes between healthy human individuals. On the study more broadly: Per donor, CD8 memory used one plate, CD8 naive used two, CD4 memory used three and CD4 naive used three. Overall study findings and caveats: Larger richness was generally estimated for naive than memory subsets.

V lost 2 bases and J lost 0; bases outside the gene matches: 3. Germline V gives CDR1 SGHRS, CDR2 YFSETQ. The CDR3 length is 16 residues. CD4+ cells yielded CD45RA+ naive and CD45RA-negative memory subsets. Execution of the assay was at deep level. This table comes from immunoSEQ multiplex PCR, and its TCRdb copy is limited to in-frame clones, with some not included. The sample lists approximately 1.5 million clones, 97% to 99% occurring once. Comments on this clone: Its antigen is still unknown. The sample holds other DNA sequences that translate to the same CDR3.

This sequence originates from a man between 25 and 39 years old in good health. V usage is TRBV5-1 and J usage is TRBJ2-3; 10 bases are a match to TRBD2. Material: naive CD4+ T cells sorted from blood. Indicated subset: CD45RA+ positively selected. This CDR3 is CASSFRTSGSTDTQYF. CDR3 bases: TGCGCCAGCAGCTTTCGGACTAGCGGTAGCACAGATACGCAGTATTTT.